These 2 T cell receptor beta chains came from one sample sequenced in a study of graft-versus-host responses after intestinal transplantation. Generated by immunoSEQ multiplex PCR, the TCRdb table keeps only in-frame clones and is missing some. The data hold 12,000 or so clones, with around 80% observed a single time. Here the sequenced sample was PBMCs, taken about 70 weeks after intestinal transplant. These receptors were collected from a human patient who received an intestinal transplant, so some T cells may come from the graft donor.

J is TRBJ1-6 and V is TRBV7-6, with D unresolved. The germline V and J ends were trimmed by 1 base and 10 bases, with 8 bases remaining between them. The CDR3 sequence is 13 residues long. The germline V gene has CDR1 SGHVS and CDR2 FNYEAQ. CDR3 in DNA: TGTGCCAGCAGCTTAGAAGGCCAATCACCCCTCCACTTT. Amino acid sequence: CASSLEGQSPLHF.

Remarks on this clone: The junction departs from germline at one end; a sequencing error may be responsible. V usage is TRBV7-7 and J usage is TRBJ2-7, with TRBD2 matching 8 bases. Germline loops: CDR1 SSHAT, CDR2 FNYEAQ (reference sequence). The CDR3 is made up of 17 amino acids. The CDR3 sequence: CASSLAARLAGRYEQYF. The CDR3 region has the DNA TGTGCTAGCAGCTTAGCGGCCAGGTTAGCGGGACGGTACGAGCAGTACTTC.